The rows below give T cell receptor beta chains drawn from one sample of a study of blood T cell repertoires in COVID-19. Clones were sequenced by immunoSEQ multiplex PCR, and TCRdb holds only the in-frame ones, with some missing. The table includes about 46,000 clones, approximately 85% detected once. The sample was peripheral blood. The receptors shown here come from a human donor in a cohort sampled during active COVID-19. The donor label of this sample is uncertain. The CDR3 runs from the conserved cysteine through the conserved F or W. D genes are given only for firm matches. Some rows have no size entry. The others give once, few or many, or a class for an expanded clone.

d_gene	v_gene	j_gene	abundance	CDR3aa	CDR3nt
TRBD1	TRBV10-3	TRBJ1-1	-	CAIRQGATEAFF	TGTGCCATTAGACAGGGGGCCACTGAAGCTTTCTTT
TRBD1	TRBV10-3	TRBJ1-4	-	CAISENRGNNEKLFF	TGTGCCATCAGTGAAAACAGGGGTAATAATGAAAAACTGTTTTTT
TRBD1	TRBV5-6	TRBJ1-2	-	CASSPDRGGVYGYTF	TGTGCCAGCAGCCCGGACAGGGGAGGCGTCTATGGCTACACCTTC
-	TRBV4-1	TRBJ2-7	-	CASSQEQGGPRYF	TGCGCCAGCAGCCAAGAGCAGGGCGGTCCTCGGTACTTC
TRBD2	TRBV6-5	TRBJ2-7	few	CASSFGTSNEQYF	TGTGCCAGCAGCTTCGGGACTAGCAACGAGCAGTACTTC
-	TRBV10-3	TRBJ2-4	-	CAISEQGNIQYF	TGTGCCATCAGTGAACAGGGAAACATTCAGTACTTC
TRBD2	TRBV5-1	TRBJ2-1	-	CASSLETSGGAYNEQFF	TGCGCCAGCAGCTTGGAGACTAGCGGGGGCGCCTACAATGAGCAGTTCTTC
-	TRBV24-1	TRBJ1-2	few	CATSSGGVGYTF	TGTGCCACCAGTAGCGGGGGGGTTGGCTACACCTTC
-	TRBV5-1	TRBJ2-2	-	CASSLNVQGHTGELFF	TGCGCCAGCAGCTTGAATGTCCAGGGGCACACCGGGGAGCTGTTTTTT
-	TRBV7-2	TRBJ2-5	-	CASSSTRQETQYF	TGTGCCAGCAGCTCGACTAGACAAGAGACCCAGTACTTC
TRBD1	TRBV7-2	TRBJ2-5	-	CASSLPGGRTQYF	TGTGCCAGCAGCTTACCAGGGGGTCGGACCCAGTACTTC
-	TRBV5-1	TRBJ1-6	-	CASSLLTESNSPLHF	TGCGCCAGCAGCTTGCTTACAGAGTCCAATTCACCCCTCCACTTT
-	TRBV2	TRBJ1-2	-	CASRAETAPFGYTF	TGTGCCAGCAGGGCGGAAACGGCCCCGTTTGGCTACACCTTC
-	TRBV19	TRBJ1-2	once	CASSTGTKKAGYTF	TGTGCCAGTAGCACCGGGACAAAGAAGGCGGGCTACACCTTC
TRBD1	TRBV24-1	TRBJ1-5	-	CATSAKGAVYSNQPQHF	TGTGCCACCAGTGCCAAGGGGGCAGTTTATAGCAATCAGCCCCAGCATTTT
-	TRBV20-1	TRBJ2-6	-	CSASGGMWESSHSGANVLTF	TGCAGTGCTAGTGGTGGTATGTGGGAGAGTTCTCACTCTGGGGCCAACGTCCTGACTTTC